This note documents a single T cell receptor beta chain sequence. Its antigen is not identified. An end of the junction differs from the germline gene, which may be a read error. Alongside blood RNA obtained from unsorted whole blood, germline DNA was also extracted. Four milliliters of peripheral blood were gathered ahead of the operation. Germline values: CDR1 MGHRA, CDR2 YSYEKL. This CDR3 is 14 amino acids long. Priming with a constant-region primer yielded TCR beta cDNA from 450 to 600 ng total RNA. Three nested multiplex PCR rounds, a slightly modified ARM-PCR, produced the libraries for TCR beta. The first two PCR rounds used TRBV1-TRBV30 primers with a Cbeta primer, 10 cycles each. TCRdb used MiXCR to reprocess the multiplex PCR reads, holding one entry per CDR3 protein. This table has about 320,000 distinct CDR3 sequences, around three fifths appearing once. This sample is part of a study of tumor-infiltrating lymphocytes in primary liver carcinoma. Study-level information: Regardless of tissue type, samples showed similar yields of roughly 3.5 to 7.5 million productive TCRbeta reads. Study observations and caveats: Tumors significantly exceeded blood in top-250-clone fraction (p = 0.039).

Material: peripheral blood. The rearrangement uses TRBV4-1 and TRBJ2-7; possibly TRBD2 for D (5 bases). The sequence came from a woman in her 30s with primary liver carcinoma and hepatitis B virus infection. DNA for the CDR3: TGCGCCAGCAGCCTGGAGGCAGGAACCTACGAGCAGTGCTTC. It encodes CASSLEAGTYEQCF.